The clone carrying this T cell receptor beta chain came up many times. No antigen is known for it. The sample is drawn from a study of identical twins. Study-level points and caveats: Within cord blood, abundant beta clonotypes carried fewer insertions, but memory repertoires showed no such trend.

The CDR3 totals 17 residues. Looked up from germline, CDR1 is LNHNV and CDR2 is YYDKDF (reference sequence). V lost 0 bases, J lost 0 bases, and 4 bases stayed unmatched. TCRdb itself ran the 5' RACE reads through MiXCR, one entry per CDR3 protein. This repertoire shows 350,000 to 400,000 distinct CDR3 sequences, approximately 8.8% found once; its top ten account for under 10%. Sequencing input: naive T cells sorted from blood. The origin of this receptor is a woman aged 45-59 years in good health. The chain is built from TRBV15 and TRBJ2-1, with 8 bases identical to TRBD2. The CDR3 sequence: CATSRERGLGSYNEQFF. CDR3 DNA: TGTGCCACCAGCAGAGAGCGGGGACTAGGCTCCTACAATGAGCAGTTCTTC. Looking up the rest from reference TRBV15 and TRBJ2-1 gives the full variable domain: DAMVIQNPRYQVTQFGKPVTLSCSQTLNHNVMYWYQQKSSQAPKLLFHYYDKDFNNEADTPDNFQSRRPNTSFCFLDIRSPGLGDTAMYLCATSRERGLGSYNEQFFGPGTRLTVL.